These T cell receptor beta chains were read from a single sample in a study of T cells in Graves' hyperthyroidism and ophthalmopathy. TCRdb analysed the multiplex PCR reads with MiXCR anew, one entry per CDR3 protein. The sample holds more than 350,000 distinct CDR3 sequences; 15% are singletons and the top ten take roughly 19%. Sequencing was done on a sample of blood. The receptors come from a woman aged 55-70 years with Graves' ophthalmopathy. CDR3s include the opening cysteine and the closing phenylalanine or tryptophan. A D gene is named only where the DNA matches it firmly. Rows give clone size only sometimes, using once, few, many, or a class for an expanded clone.

v_gene	d_gene	len	j_gene	abundance	CDR3aa	CDR3nt
TRBV19	-	17	TRBJ2-6	few	CASSIKPGFGGANVLTF	TGTGCCAGTAGTATAAAACCGGGCTTCGGAGGGGCCAACGTCCTGACTTTC
TRBV6-1	TRBD2	13	TRBJ2-3	few	CASSPSGRDTQYF	TGTGCCAGCAGTCCTAGCGGTAGGGATACGCAGTATTTT
TRBV13	-	12	TRBJ1-1	many	CAGEGLGTEAFF	TGTGCCGGCGAGGGGTTGGGGACTGAAGCTTTCTTT
TRBV29-1	-	12	TRBJ2-3	many	CSATGSTDTQYF	TGCAGCGCCACGGGGAGCACAGATACGCAGTATTTT
TRBV12-3/TRBV12-4	-	11	TRBJ2-1	-	CASTELDEQFF	TGTGCCAGCACTGAGCTGGATGAGCAGTTCTTC
TRBV28	TRBD2	14	TRBJ2-5	many	CASSTPAGGETQYF	TGTGCCAGCAGCACCCCGGCGGGGGGAGAGACCCAGTACTTC
TRBV4-2	-	16	TRBJ1-5	-	CASSQAGRGSNQPQHF	TGTGCCAGCAGCCAAGCGGGACGGGGTAGCAATCAGCCCCAGCATTTT
TRBV28	TRBD1	15	TRBJ2-7	few	CASSNRQGGAYEQYF	TGTGCCAGCAGTAACAGACAGGGTGGGGCCTACGAGCAGTACTTC
TRBV20-1	-	16	TRBJ1-2	many	CSAPPGRTSINYGYTF	TGCAGTGCGCCTCCGGGAAGGACGAGTATTAACTATGGCTACACCTTC
TRBV19	-	19	TRBJ1-5	few	CASSGYLGSNHYSNQPQHF	TGTGCCAGTAGTGGTTACCTGGGCAGTAATCATTATAGCAATCAGCCCCAGCATTTT
TRBV7-9	TRBD1	16	TRBJ2-1	many	CASSAKGQGEKNEQFF	TGTGCCAGCAGCGCCAAGGGACAGGGGGAGAAAAATGAGCAGTTCTTC
TRBV3-1	-	15	TRBJ2-2	many	CASSQDRANTGELFF	TGTGCCAGCAGCCAAGATCGGGCGAACACCGGGGAGCTGTTTTTT
TRBV28	-	10	TRBJ2-3	-	CASGPQAQYF	TGTGCCAGCGGGCCCCAGGCGCAGTATTTT
TRBV7-3	-	15	TRBJ2-7	few	CASSAGPFETYEQYF	TGTGCCAGCAGTGCAGGGCCCTTCGAAACCTACGAGCAGTACTTC
TRBV6-1	TRBD1	14	TRBJ2-5	many	CASSLGGSGETQYF	TGTGCCAGCAGCCTAGGGGGCTCGGGAGAGACCCAGTACTTC
TRBV20-1	TRBD2	14	TRBJ2-5	many	CSARDSGRGETQYF	TGCAGTGCTAGAGATAGCGGGAGAGGTGAGACCCAGTACTTC
TRBV14	-	14	TRBJ2-5	-	CASSRIGLQETQYF	TGTGCCAGCAGCCGGATTGGGCTCCAAGAGACCCAGTACTTC
TRBV28	TRBD2	18	TRBJ2-3	many	CASSRDLLAESSTDTQYF	TGTGCCAGCAGTCGGGACCTCCTAGCGGAGTCAAGCACAGATACGCAGTATTTT
TRBV20-1	TRBD2	15	TRBJ2-3	-	CSGTSGRGSTDTQYF	TGCAGCGGAACTAGCGGGAGAGGGAGCACAGATACGCAGTATTTT
TRBV11-2	TRBD1	15	TRBJ2-3	-	CASSLGQGDTDTQYF	TGTGCCAGCAGCCTCGGACAGGGGGACACAGATACGCAGTATTTT
TRBV20-1	-	14	TRBJ2-3	few	CSARGGLQQRTQYF	TGCAGTGCTAGAGGCGGCCTCCAACAACGTACGCAGTATTTT
TRBV7-9	-	16	TRBJ1-1	many	CASRESGGASNTEAFF	TGTGCCAGCAGGGAATCCGGGGGGGCGTCGAACACTGAAGCTTTCTTT